The 22 T cell receptor beta chains given below trace back to one sample, sequenced in a study of blood T cells in healthy people across ages. A second PCR, run for about 7 to 11 cycles, used a sample-barcoded 5' primer plus a J-beta primer mix. TCRdb called the 5' RACE reads again in MiXCR, with one record for every CDR3 protein. The table lists more than 900,000 distinct CDR3 sequences, about 25% of them singletons. This same sample was also part of a study on T cells of mothers and their children.

Input material: blood. The receptors here all came from a girl aged 2 to 10 in good health.

The V call is TRBV14, the J call TRBJ2-3; possibly TRBD2 for D (5 bases). This CDR3 has 17 residues. Trimming took 1 base from V and 4 from J, leaving 18 bases between them. In germline, CDR1 is SGHDN, CDR2 FVKESK. As DNA, the CDR3 is TGTGCCAGCAGCCAAGCGGTCCGGGATAATCCATCAGATACGCAGTATTTT. It translates to CASSQAVRDNPSDTQYF. The variable domain in full, completed from reference TRBV14 and TRBJ2-3, reads EAGVTQFPSHSVIEKGQTVTLRCDPISGHDNLYWYRRVMGKEIKFLLHFVKESKQDESGMPNNRFLAERTGGTYSTLKVQPAELEDSGVYFCASSQAVRDNPSDTQYFGPGTRLTVL.

In this sample, this clonotype turned up a few times. V gene TRBV28 combines with J gene TRBJ1-4; weak D call: TRBD1 (6 bases). Germline-derived CDR1 and CDR2 are MDHEN and SYDVKM. The CDR3 contains 15 residues. V lost 0 bases to trimming and J lost 4 bases, with 9 bases between them. The CDR3 reads CASSLWDSHNEKLFF. The CDR3 DNA sequence: TGTGCCAGCAGTTTATGGGACAGCCATAATGAAAAACTGTTTTTT. Full variable domain (missing parts from reference TRBV28 and TRBJ1-4): DVKVTQSSRYLVKRTGEKVFLECVQDMDHENMFWYRQDPGLGLRLIYFSYDVKMKEKGDIPEGYSVSREKKERFSLILESASTNQTSMYLCASSLWDSHNEKLFFGSGTQLSVL.

This rearrangement joins TRBV6-1 to TRBJ2-4; TRBD1 might be the D (6 bases). Trimming cost V 4 bases and J 6 bases, with 16 bases left between them. The CDR3 length is 15 residues. CDR1 MNHNS and CDR2 SASEGT come from the germline V gene. The CDR3 loop is CASSVEWTALNIQYF. The CDR3 DNA sequence: TGTGCCAGCAGTGTGGAATGGACAGCCTTAAACATTCAGTACTTC.

This clonotype was detected only a few times. Sequence at one end of the junction differs from germline and may be a read error. J is TRBJ2-7 and V is TRBV7-2, with no clear D. Germline V lookup: CDR1 SGHTA, CDR2 FQGNSA. CDR3 length equals 14 residues. CDR3 nucleotide sequence: TGCGCCAGCAGCTTAGGACCGACTGCTTACGAGCAGTACTTC. Translating gives CASSLGPTAYEQYF.

This clonotype was detected only a few times. This chain links TRBV7-8 with TRBJ2-5, with D possibly being TRBD2 (5 bases). The J call may be incorrect, as the DNA end agrees better with TRBJ2-7. CDR1 is SGHVS and CDR2 is FQNEAQ in the germline V gene. The CDR3 is made up of 14 amino acids. The CDR3 bases are TGTGCCAGCAGCCCCTCTGAGGGCACCTACGAGCAGTACTTC. As protein: CASSPSEGTYEQYF.

This clonotype came up a few times. The chain's CDR3 is CASSPPPGDREEGYTF. The CDR3 coding sequence is TGTGCCAGCAGCCCCCCTCCCGGGGACAGGGAGGAAGGCTACACCTTC. This chain links TRBV12-3 or TRBV12-4 with TRBJ1-2; TRBD1 aligns across 9 bases. This CDR3 region has 16 residues. V lost 6 bases to trimming and J lost 8 bases; unmatched junction nucleotides: 16.

The chain recombines TRBV24-1 with TRBJ2-5, with TRBD2 matching 10 bases. The CDR3 totals 15 residues. CDR1 and CDR2 (germline): KGHDR, SFDVKD. After removal of 4 bases from V and 5 bases from J, the junction contained 6 bases not matched to a gene. The CDR3 nucleotides read TGTGCCACCAGTGACCCTAGCGGGAGTGGGGAGACCCAGTACTTC. Translation: CATSDPSGSGETQYF.

The chain carries TRBV28 and TRBJ2-2; no clear D. With 3 bases removed from V and 2 bases from J, the gap between germline ends came to 10 bases. CDR1 MDHEN and CDR2 SYDVKM come from the germline V gene. CDR3 length equals 15 residues. The DNA of the CDR3 is TGTGCCAGCAGTTTTAGTGGCAGAAACACCGGGGAGCTGTTTTTT. Translated: CASSFSGRNTGELFF.

The gene calls are TRBV5-1 and TRBJ2-2; TRBD2 aligns across 7 bases. Germline lookup yields CDR1 SGHRS and CDR2 YFSETQ. This CDR3 has 17 residues. V gave up 4 bases and J gave up 0 bases; unmatched junction bases: 9. The DNA for the CDR3 is TGCGCCAGCAGCCCGATGCCTAGCGGATCGAACACCGGGGAGCTGTTTTTT. Translating gives CASSPMPSGSNTGELFF.

The rearrangement uses TRBV6-1 and TRBJ2-7; TRBD1 is a possible D gene (5 bases). This CDR3 contains 13 residues. The V end was cut by 4 bases, the J end by 4 bases, with 11 bases between. The germline gives CDR1 MNHNS, CDR2 SASEGT. The DNA for the CDR3 is TGTGCCAGCAGTGGCCCCGACAGTTACGAGCAGTACTTC. The encoded protein is CASSGPDSYEQYF.

V usage is TRBV25-1 and J usage is TRBJ2-7; 9 nucleotides match TRBD1. The CDR3 consists of 13 residues. Germline lookup yields CDR1 MGHDK and CDR2 SYGVNS. V lost 6 bases, J lost 5 bases, and 5 bases stayed unmatched. CDR3 DNA sequence: TGTGCCAGCAGGGGACAGGGTGACGACGAGCAGTACTTC. Protein product: CASRGQGDDEQYF.

This clonotype appeared a few times. The rearrangement links TRBV12-3 or TRBV12-4 to TRBJ2-5, with 7 nucleotides matching TRBD1. This CDR3 has 15 amino acids. J lost 3 bases, V lost 4 bases, and 8 bases had no gene match. The CDR3 is CASSCEGAGEETQYF. The CDR3 nucleotides are TGTGCCAGCAGTTGTGAGGGGGCTGGGGAAGAGACCCAGTACTTC.

This clonotype was counted only a few times. The chain links TRBV6-5 to TRBJ2-2; a possible D gene is TRBD2 (5 bases). The CDR3 sequence is 14 residues long. Looked up from germline, CDR1 is MNHEY and CDR2 is SVGAGI. The ends were cut back, 7 bases at V and 2 bases at J, with 11 bases in the middle. The CDR3 sequence is CASTTTTNTGELFF. The DNA for the CDR3 is TGTGCCAGCACCACGACTACTAACACCGGGGAGCTGTTTTTT.

In this sample, this clonotype turned up a few times. The chain uses TRBV3-1 and TRBJ2-2; D may be TRBD2 (6 bases). The CDR3 is 14 amino acids. The germline gives CDR1 LGHDT, CDR2 YNNKEL (reference sequence). Trimming took off 6 bases at V and 3 bases at J, with 11 bases between the two ends. The CDR3 loop reads CASRPGEDTGELFF. The CDR3 DNA follows: TGTGCCAGCAGGCCCGGGGAGGACACCGGGGAGCTGTTTTTT.

Points on this clonotype: Germline is not matched at one junction end, which may reflect a read error. The rearrangement uses TRBV7-9 and TRBJ1-2, with D maybe TRBD1 (6 bases). This CDR3 has 13 amino acids. Germline V gene sequence: CDR1 SEHNR, CDR2 FQNEAQ (reference sequence). The DNA for the CDR3 is TGTGCCAGCAGCTTACCAGGGGAGTATGGCCACACCTTC. Protein: CASSLPGEYGHTF.

This clonotype was seen only once. The V gene is TRBV6-5, the J gene TRBJ1-1; possibly TRBD1 for D (6 bases). Germline assignment: CDR1 MNHEY and CDR2 SVGAGI. This CDR3 is built from 14 residues. Trimming pared 6 bases from V and 5 bases from J, leaving 16 bases between. Written as DNA, the CDR3 is TGTGCCAGCAGCCCACCGGTAGGGGGGACTGAAGCTTTCTTT. Its translation is CASSPPVGGTEAFF.

This clonotype was seen a few times. This chain joins TRBV24-1 and TRBJ2-3; TRBD2 matches at 9 bases. The length of the CDR3 is 17 residues. The ends lost 4 bases at V and 4 bases at J; junction bases unmatched: 11. Germline V lookup: CDR1 KGHDR, CDR2 SFDVKD. The CDR3 DNA is TGTGCCACCAGTGAACCGACTAGCGGATACTGGTCAGATACGCAGTATTTT. This translates into CATSEPTSGYWSDTQYF.

The chain is built from TRBV29-1 and TRBJ2-1; 10 bases fit TRBD2. J lost 1 base, V lost 5 bases, and 11 bases had no gene match. The germline gives CDR1 SQVTM, CDR2 ANQGSEA. The CDR3 runs to 17 residues. CDR3 nucleotides: TGCAGCGTTATATTATTAGTAGCGGGGGGATCCTACAATGAGCAGTTCTTC. It encodes CSVILLVAGGSYNEQFF.

The table lists this clonotype with many counts. The chain is built from TRBV29-1 and TRBJ2-1; D remains unclear. Germline V gives CDR1 SQVTM, CDR2 ANQGSEA. The CDR3 sequence is 10 residues long. V gave up 5 bases and J gave up 5 bases, with 4 bases separating them. The CDR3 sequence is CSVWDNEQFF. The DNA for the CDR3 is TGCAGCGTTTGGGACAATGAGCAGTTCTTC.

This clonotype turned up a few times. The gene calls are TRBV6-1 and TRBJ2-4, with 16 bases lining up with TRBD2. V was clipped by 2 bases and J by 5 bases; unmatched bases: 3. This CDR3 spans 17 amino acids. Per germline, CDR1 MNHNS and CDR2 SASEGT. Written as DNA, the CDR3 is TGTGCCAGCAGTGAAAAGGGACTAGCGGGGGGGCAAAACATTCAGTACTTC. Its protein is CASSEKGLAGGQNIQYF.

This clonotype was seen a single time. The chain couples TRBV7-9 to TRBJ2-7; 7 nucleotides align to TRBD1. V trimming: 5 bases; J trimming: 6 bases; junction bases outside the gene matches: 7. CDR1 SEHNR and CDR2 FQNEAQ come from the germline V gene (reference sequence). The CDR3 contains 13 residues. CDR3 amino acids: CASSQRTGAEQYF. The DNA of the CDR3 is TGTGCCAGCAGCCAGCGTACAGGGGCCGAGCAGTACTTC.

The V gene is TRBV5-1, the J gene TRBJ2-1; 10 bases map to TRBD2. Germline loops: CDR1 SGHRS, CDR2 YFSETQ. With 1 base clipped from V and 7 bases from J, the junction kept 5 bases outside the gene matches. CDR3 size: 15 residues. CDR3 amino acids: CASSLLAGVENEQFF. The CDR3 DNA sequence: TGCGCCAGCAGCTTGCTAGCGGGAGTGGAGAATGAGCAGTTCTTC.